This passage covers 7 T cell receptor beta chains from one sample sequenced in a study of blood T cells in healthy people across ages. PCR was performed a second time for about 7 to 11 cycles using a sample-barcoded 5' primer and a J-beta primer mix. TCRdb redid the calling of the 5' RACE reads with MiXCR, one entry per CDR3 protein. The table records 750,000 to 950,000 distinct CDR3 sequences, about 28% of them present only once. The sample also formed part of further work on T cells of mothers and their children.

The sample consisted of blood. The receptor source for this set is a woman aged 40-49 years in good health.

This chain connects TRBV3-1 to TRBJ2-7; D gene unclear. This CDR3 contains 13 residues. Germline V gene data show CDR1 as LGHDT and CDR2 as YNNKEL (reference sequence). Between the trimmed V and J ends, which lost 4 bases and 4 bases, there was a span of 11 bases. The CDR3 here is CASSPLLGYEQYF. Here the CDR3 DNA reads TGTGCCAGCAGCCCCCTCTTGGGGTACGAGCAGTACTTC.

V is TRBV20-1 and J is TRBJ1-5; 9 bases align to TRBD1. Germline V CDR1 and CDR2: DFQATT, SNEGSKA (reference sequence). The CDR3 contains 15 residues. The V and J ends lost 0 bases and 6 bases, in that order; junction bases with no gene match: 6. CDR3 coding DNA: TGCAGTGCTAGAGATCCGGGACAGGGAGGTCAGCCCCAGCATTTT. Encoded protein: CSARDPGQGGQPQHF.

The chain is built from TRBV6-5 and TRBJ2-4; a possible D gene is TRBD1 (6 bases). The CDR3 sequence is 14 residues long. CDR1 is MNHEY and CDR2 is SVGAGI in the germline V gene. The V end was cut by 0 bases, the J end by 13 bases, with 16 bases between. This chain's CDR3 is CASSYSIQGNEQYF. Written as DNA, the CDR3 is TGTGCCAGCAGTTACTCGATTCAGGGGAATGAGCAGTACTTC.

In its sample, this clonotype was seen a few times. The gene calls are TRBV5-1 and TRBJ2-5; no clear D gene. The germline V gene has CDR1 SGHRS and CDR2 YFSETQ. V lost 1 base and J lost 2, with 9 bases in between. The CDR3 runs to 14 residues. CDR3 sequence (DNA): TGCGCCAGCAGCTTGTTCGGCCTACAAGAGACCCAGTACTTC. Its translation is CASSLFGLQETQYF.

This clonotype was detected ten times or more. This sequence joins TRBV27 and TRBJ1-2; 9 positions match TRBD1. CDR1 and CDR2 (germline): MNHEY, SMNVEV (reference sequence). The CDR3 loop spans 13 amino acids. Trimming removed 6 bases from V and 7 bases from J; junction bases left unmatched: 6. CDR3 sequence: CASRRTGGSGYTF. CDR3 DNA: TGTGCCAGCAGACGCACAGGGGGCTCTGGCTACACCTTC.

The chain has TRBV20-1 and TRBJ1-1, with a tentative D call TRBD1 (6 bases). The CDR3 is made up of 15 amino acids. Germline V CDR1 and CDR2: DFQATT, SNEGSKA (reference sequence). Trimming took 6 bases from V and 1 from J, leaving 18 bases between them. The DNA of the CDR3 is TGCAGTGCCCCGCTGGGGGCCGCAGGGAACACTGAAGCTTTCTTT. Protein sequence: CSAPLGAAGNTEAFF.

The sample holds many counts of this clonotype. This chain joins TRBV4-1 and TRBJ2-7; 9 nucleotides align to TRBD2. The germline CDR1 and CDR2 sequences are MGHRA and YSYEKL. The CDR3 consists of 13 residues. The J segment lost 6 bases and the V segment lost 3 bases, leaving 3 bases of the junction unmatched. DNA of the CDR3: TGCGCCAGCAGCCAGGGGACTAGCTCCGAGCAGTACTTC. It yields the protein CASSQGTSSEQYF.